This TCR beta chain was found in a study of T-cell reconstitution after alpha-beta-depleted transplantation in children. The CDR3 has 14 residues. V trimming: 4 bases; J trimming: 9 bases; junction bases outside the gene matches: 9. The V gene's germline CDR1 is GTSNPN and CDR2 SVGIG (reference sequence). This clonotype was seen only a few times. TCRbeta library preparation incorporated unique molecular identifiers. MiXCR, run by TCRdb on the PCR reads, gives a single entry per CDR3 protein. This repertoire shows some 350,000 distinct CDR3 sequences, roughly 15% found once; its top ten account for about 41%.

This chain links TRBV30 with TRBJ1-1, with 12 bases identical to TRBD1. The input for sequencing was PBMCs, mostly from graft donor cells, taken 360 days after TCRalphabeta/CD19-depleted stem cell transplant. The TCR originated in a male patient between 2 and 10 years old who had a stem cell transplant for acute lymphoblastic leukemia, so the T cells may come from the graft donor. The CDR3: CAWTSGQGAGKAFF. CDR3 DNA sequence: TGTGCCTGGACTTCGGGACAGGGGGCCGGTAAAGCTTTCTTT.